This T cell receptor beta chain came from a study of early T cells in non-severe SARS-CoV-2 infection. Study-wide context: Sequencing of unsorted whole blood was done on bulk RNA, leaving chains unpaired.

The study's findings and limits: Anti-spike CD8 responses were favored by VDJdb matching, which missed private and CD4 specificities.

This clonotype appeared many times. What it recognizes is unknown. Germline lookup yields CDR1 PRHDT and CDR2 FYEKMQ (reference sequence). CDR3 length: 13 residues. V lost 5 bases, J lost 0 bases, and 8 bases lay in between. Attachment of unique molecular identifiers was made to individual cDNA molecules. TCRdb independently ran MiXCR on the 5' RACE reads; one entry per CDR3 protein. The table shows about 59,000 distinct CDR3 sequences, with over 10% occurring only once. This chain uses TRBV13 with TRBJ2-7; possibly TRBD1 for D (6 bases). The sequence came from an adult who was a healthcare worker with PCR-confirmed SARS-CoV-2 infection or an uninfected control (not recorded which). The sample here was whole blood, taken at baseline. The CDR3 DNA reads TGTGCCAGCAGCCAGGGGAGCTCCTACGAGCAGTACTTC. Translated, it gives CASSQGSSYEQYF. The whole variable domain, filled in from reference TRBV13 and TRBJ2-7, reads AAGVIQSPRHLIKEKRETATLKCYPIPRHDTVYWYQQGPGQDPQFLISFYEKMQSDKGSIPDRFSAQQFSDYHSELNMSSLELGDSALYFCASSQGSSYEQYFGPGTRLTVT.